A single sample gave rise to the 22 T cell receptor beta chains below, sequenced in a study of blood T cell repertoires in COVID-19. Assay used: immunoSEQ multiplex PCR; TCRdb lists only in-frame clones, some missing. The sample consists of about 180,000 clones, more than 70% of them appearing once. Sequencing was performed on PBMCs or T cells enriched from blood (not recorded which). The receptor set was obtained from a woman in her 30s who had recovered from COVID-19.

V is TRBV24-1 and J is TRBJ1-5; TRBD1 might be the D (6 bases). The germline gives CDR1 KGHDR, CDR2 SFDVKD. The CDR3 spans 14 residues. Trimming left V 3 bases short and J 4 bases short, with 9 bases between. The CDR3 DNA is TGTGCCACCAGTGATGGGGGCGTAAATCAGCCCCAGCATTTT. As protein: CATSDGGVNQPQHF.

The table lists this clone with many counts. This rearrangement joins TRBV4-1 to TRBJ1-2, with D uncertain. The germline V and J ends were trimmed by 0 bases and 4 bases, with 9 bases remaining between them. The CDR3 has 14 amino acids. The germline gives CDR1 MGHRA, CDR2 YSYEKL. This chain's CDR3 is CASSQEAGSYGYTF. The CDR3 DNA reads TGCGCCAGCAGCCAAGAAGCAGGATCCTATGGCTACACCTTC.

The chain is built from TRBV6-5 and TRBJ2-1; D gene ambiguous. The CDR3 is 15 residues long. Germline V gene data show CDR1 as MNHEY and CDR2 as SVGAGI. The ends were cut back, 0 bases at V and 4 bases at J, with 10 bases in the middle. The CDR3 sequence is CASSYSPRSYNEQFF. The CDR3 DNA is TGTGCCAGCAGTTACTCGCCGAGAAGTTACAATGAGCAGTTCTTC.

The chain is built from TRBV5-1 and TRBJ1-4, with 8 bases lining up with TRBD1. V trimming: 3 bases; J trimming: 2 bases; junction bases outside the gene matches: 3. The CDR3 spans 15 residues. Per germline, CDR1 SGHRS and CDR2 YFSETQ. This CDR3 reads CASSSGGTTNEKLFF. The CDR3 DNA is TGCGCCAGCAGCTCAGGGGGCACCACTAATGAAAAACTGTTTTTT.

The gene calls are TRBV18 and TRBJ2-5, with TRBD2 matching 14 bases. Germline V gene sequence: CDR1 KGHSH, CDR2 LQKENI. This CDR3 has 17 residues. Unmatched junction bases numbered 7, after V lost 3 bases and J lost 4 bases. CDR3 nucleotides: TGTGCCAGCTCACCTGGACTAGCGGGAGGAGGGACAGAGACCCAGTACTTC. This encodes CASSPGLAGGGTETQYF.

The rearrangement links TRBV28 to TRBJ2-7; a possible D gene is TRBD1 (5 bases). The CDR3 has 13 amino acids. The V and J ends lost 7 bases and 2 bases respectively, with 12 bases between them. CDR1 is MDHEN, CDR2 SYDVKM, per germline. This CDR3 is CASTSDRTYEQYF. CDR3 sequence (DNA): TGTGCCAGCACCTCCGACAGAACCTACGAGCAGTACTTC.

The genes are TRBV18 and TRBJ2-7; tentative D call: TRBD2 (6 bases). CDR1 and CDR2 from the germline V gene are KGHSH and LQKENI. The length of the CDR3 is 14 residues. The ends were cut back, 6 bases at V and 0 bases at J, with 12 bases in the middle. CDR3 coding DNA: TGTGCCAGCTCGAAGGCGGGAAACTCCTACGAGCAGTACTTC. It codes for CASSKAGNSYEQYF.

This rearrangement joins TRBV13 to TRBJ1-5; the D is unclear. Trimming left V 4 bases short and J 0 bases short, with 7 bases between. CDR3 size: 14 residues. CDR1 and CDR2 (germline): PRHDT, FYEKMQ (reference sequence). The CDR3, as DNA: TGTGCCAGCAGCTCCGGGGATAGCAATCAGCCCCAGCATTTT. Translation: CASSSGDSNQPQHF.

The CDR3 DNA sequence: TGTGCCAGCAGCTTATGGACAGGGACGAAATTATACAATGAGCAGTTCTTC. Translated: CASSLWTGTKLYNEQFF. The J gene is TRBJ2-1, the V gene TRBV13, with TRBD1 matching over 8 bases. The germline V gene encodes CDR1 PRHDT and CDR2 FYEKMQ (reference sequence). Unmatched junction bases numbered 10, after V lost 2 bases and J lost 4 bases. This CDR3 spans 17 amino acids.

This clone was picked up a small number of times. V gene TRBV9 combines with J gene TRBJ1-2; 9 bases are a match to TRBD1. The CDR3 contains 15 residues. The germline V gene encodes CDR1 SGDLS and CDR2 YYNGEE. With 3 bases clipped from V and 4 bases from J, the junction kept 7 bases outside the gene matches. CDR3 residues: CASSGGETGGYGYTF. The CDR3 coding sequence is TGTGCCAGCAGCGGAGGGGAGACAGGGGGCTATGGCTACACCTTC.

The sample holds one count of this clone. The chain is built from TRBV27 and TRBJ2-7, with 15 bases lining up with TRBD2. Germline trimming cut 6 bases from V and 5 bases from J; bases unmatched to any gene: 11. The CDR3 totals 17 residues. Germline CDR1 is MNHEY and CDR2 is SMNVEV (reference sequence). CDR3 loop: CASRRLWGLAGGNEQYF. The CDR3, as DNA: TGTGCCAGCAGGAGATTATGGGGACTAGCGGGAGGAAACGAGCAGTACTTC.

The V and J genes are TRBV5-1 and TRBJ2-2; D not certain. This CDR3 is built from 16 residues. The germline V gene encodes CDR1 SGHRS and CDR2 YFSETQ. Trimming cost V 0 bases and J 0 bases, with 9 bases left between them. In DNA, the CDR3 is TGCGCCAGCAGCTTGGCCGCAGGCCCGAACACCGGGGAGCTGTTTTTT. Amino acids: CASSLAAGPNTGELFF.

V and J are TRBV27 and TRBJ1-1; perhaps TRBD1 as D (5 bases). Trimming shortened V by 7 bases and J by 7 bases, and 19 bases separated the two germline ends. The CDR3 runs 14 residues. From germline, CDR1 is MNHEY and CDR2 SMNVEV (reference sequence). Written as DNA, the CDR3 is TGTGCCAGCAACAGGCGGGGAGGGCAGATTGAAGCTTTCTTT. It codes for CASNRRGGQIEAFF.

In nucleotides, the CDR3 is TGTGCCAGCAGTTTCTCGGCAGACTCTAATGAAAAACTGTTTTTT. Its translation: CASSFSADSNEKLFF. The genes are TRBV27 and TRBJ1-4; no firm D call. The CDR3 is 15 residues long. CDR1 is MNHEY and CDR2 is SMNVEV in the germline V gene (reference sequence). Trimming stripped 3 bases from V and 3 bases from J, with 11 bases between.

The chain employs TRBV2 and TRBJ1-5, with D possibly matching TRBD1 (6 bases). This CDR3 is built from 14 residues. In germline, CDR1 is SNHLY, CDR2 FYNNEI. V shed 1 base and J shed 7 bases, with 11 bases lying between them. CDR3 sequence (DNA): TGTGCCAGCAGTGAAGGACAGGTACGCCAGCCCCAGCATTTT. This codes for CASSEGQVRQPQHF.

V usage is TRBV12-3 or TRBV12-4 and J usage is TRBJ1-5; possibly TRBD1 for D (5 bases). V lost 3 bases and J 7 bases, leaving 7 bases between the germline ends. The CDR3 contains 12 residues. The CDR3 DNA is TGTGCCAGCAGTTTGCGGGACCAGCCCCAGCATTTT. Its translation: CASSLRDQPQHF.

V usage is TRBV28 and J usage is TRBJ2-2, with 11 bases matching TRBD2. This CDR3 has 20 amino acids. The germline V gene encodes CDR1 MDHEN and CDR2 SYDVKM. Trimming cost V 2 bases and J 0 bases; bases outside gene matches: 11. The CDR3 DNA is TGTGCCAGCAGTTTAGGGGAATACTGGACTAGCGGGCCGAACACCGGGGAGCTGTTTTTT. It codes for CASSLGEYWTSGPNTGELFF.

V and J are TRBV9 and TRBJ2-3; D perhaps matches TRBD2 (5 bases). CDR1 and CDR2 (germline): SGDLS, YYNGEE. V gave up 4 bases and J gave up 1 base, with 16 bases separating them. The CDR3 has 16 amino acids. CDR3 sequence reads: CASSRRTPRGTDTQYF. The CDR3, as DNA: TGTGCCAGCAGCCGGCGTACCCCGAGGGGCACAGATACGCAGTATTTT. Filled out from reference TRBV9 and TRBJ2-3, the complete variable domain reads DSGVTQTPKHLITATGQRVTLRCSPRSGDLSVYWYQQSLDQGLQFLIQYYNGEERAKGNILERFSAQQFPDLHSELNLSSLELGDSALYFCASSRRTPRGTDTQYFGPGTRLTVL.

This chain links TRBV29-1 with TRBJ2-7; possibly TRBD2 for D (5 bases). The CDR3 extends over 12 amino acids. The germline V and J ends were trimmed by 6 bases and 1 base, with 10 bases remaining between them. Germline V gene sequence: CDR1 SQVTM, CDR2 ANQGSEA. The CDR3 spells CSVSLDSYEQYF. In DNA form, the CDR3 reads TGCAGCGTCTCACTAGATTCCTACGAGCAGTACTTC.

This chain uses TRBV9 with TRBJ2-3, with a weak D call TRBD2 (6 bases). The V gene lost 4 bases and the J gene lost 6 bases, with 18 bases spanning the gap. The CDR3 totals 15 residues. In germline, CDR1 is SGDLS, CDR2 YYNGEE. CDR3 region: CASSLQPGERDTQYF. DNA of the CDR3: TGTGCCAGCAGCCTCCAGCCGGGGGAGCGCGATACGCAGTATTTT.

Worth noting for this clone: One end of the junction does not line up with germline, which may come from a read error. The DNA of the CDR3 is TGTACCAGCAGCTCCAGTTTTGACCCCGGGACAGGGCTTTTT. Translated, it gives CTSSSSFDPGTGLF. V gene TRBV7-9 combines with J gene TRBJ1-4; 9 bases fit TRBD1. The CDR3 is 14 residues long. In germline, CDR1 is SEHNR, CDR2 FQNEAQ (reference sequence).

This chain's CDR3 is CASSLAGTDTQYF. In DNA form, the CDR3 reads TGTGCCAGCAGCTTGGCCGGCACAGATACGCAGTATTTT. The J gene is TRBJ2-3, the V gene TRBV5-8; no reliable D call. CDR3 length: 13 amino acids. Germline CDR1 SGHTS, CDR2 YDEGEE. V lost 0 bases and J lost 1, with 3 bases in between.